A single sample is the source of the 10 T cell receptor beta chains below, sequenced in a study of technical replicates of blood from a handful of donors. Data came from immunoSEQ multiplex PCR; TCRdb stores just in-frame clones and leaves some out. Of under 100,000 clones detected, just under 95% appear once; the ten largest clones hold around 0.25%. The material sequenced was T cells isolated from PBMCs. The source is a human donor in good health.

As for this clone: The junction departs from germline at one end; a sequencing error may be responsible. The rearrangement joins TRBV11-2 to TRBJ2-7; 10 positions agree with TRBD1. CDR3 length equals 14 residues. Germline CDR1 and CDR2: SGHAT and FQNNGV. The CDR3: CASSSGQGSSEQYF. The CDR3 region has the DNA TGTGCCAGCAGCTCGGGACAGGGGTCCTCCGAGCAGTACTTC.

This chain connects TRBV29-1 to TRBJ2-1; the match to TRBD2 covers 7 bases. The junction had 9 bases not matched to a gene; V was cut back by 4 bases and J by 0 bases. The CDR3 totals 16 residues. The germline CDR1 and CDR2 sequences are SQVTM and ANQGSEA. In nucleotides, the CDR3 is TGCAGCGTTGCGGCTTTTCTAGCGGTCTCCTACAATGAGCAGTTCTTC. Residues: CSVAAFLAVSYNEQFF.

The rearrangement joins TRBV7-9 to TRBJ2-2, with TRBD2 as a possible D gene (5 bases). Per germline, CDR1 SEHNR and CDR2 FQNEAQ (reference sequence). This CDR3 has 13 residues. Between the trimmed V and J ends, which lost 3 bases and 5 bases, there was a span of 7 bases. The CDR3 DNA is TGTGCCAGCAGCTTTGAGCGGACCGGGGAGCTGTTTTTT. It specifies CASSFERTGELFF.

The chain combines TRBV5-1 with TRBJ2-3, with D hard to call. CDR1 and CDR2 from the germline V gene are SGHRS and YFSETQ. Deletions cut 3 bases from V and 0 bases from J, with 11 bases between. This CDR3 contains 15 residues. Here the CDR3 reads CASSYSPLSTDTQYF. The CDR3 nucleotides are TGCGCCAGCAGCTATAGTCCCTTAAGCACAGATACGCAGTATTTT.

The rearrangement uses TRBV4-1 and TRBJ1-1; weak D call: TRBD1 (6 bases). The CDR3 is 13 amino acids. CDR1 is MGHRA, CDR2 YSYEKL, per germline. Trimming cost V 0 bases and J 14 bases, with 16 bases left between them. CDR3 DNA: TGCGCCAGCAGCCAAGAGTTGTTCCAGGGGCGATTCTTT. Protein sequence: CASSQELFQGRFF.

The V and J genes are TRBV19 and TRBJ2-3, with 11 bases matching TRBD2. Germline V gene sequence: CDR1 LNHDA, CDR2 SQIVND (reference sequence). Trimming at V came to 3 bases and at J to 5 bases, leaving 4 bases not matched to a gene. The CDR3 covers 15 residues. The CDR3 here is CASSISGGAVDTQYF. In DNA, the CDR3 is TGTGCCAGTAGTATTAGCGGGGGGGCCGTAGATACGCAGTATTTT.

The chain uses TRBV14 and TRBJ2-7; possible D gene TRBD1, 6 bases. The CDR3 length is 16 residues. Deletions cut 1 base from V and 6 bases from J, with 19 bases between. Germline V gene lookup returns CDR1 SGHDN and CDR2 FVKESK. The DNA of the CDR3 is TGTGCCAGCAGCCAAGGCATCGAGACAGGAATGGGCGAGCAGTACTTC. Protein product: CASSQGIETGMGEQYF.

The CDR3, as DNA: TGTGCCAGTACCCCAGGTTTTGCGGGCGAGCAGTACTTC. Amino acid sequence: CASTPGFAGEQYF. The chain joins TRBV19 to TRBJ2-7; possible D gene TRBD2, 5 bases. Trimming pared 7 bases from V and 6 bases from J, leaving 16 bases between. The CDR3 has 13 amino acids. Germline values: CDR1 LNHDA, CDR2 SQIVND (reference sequence).

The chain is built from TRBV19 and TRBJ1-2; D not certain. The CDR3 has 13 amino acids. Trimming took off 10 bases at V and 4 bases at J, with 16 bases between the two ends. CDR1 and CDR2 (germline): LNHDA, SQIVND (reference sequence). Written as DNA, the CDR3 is TGTGCCACCCGAACGCCGGGATCCTATGGCTACACCTTC. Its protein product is CATRTPGSYGYTF.

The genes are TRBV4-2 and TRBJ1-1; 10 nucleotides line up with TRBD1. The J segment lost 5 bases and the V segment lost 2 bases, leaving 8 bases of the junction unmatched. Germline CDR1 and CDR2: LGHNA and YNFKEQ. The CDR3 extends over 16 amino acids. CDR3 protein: CASSQFGDRGRTEAFF. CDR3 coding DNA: TGTGCCAGCAGCCAATTCGGAGACAGGGGGCGGACTGAAGCTTTCTTT.